This TCR beta chain was identified during a study of technical replicates of blood from several donors. Produced via immunoSEQ multiplex PCR; TCRdb's table is partial and in-frame only. The table shows some 77,000 clones, with approximately 93% occurring only once. In germline, CDR1 is LGHNA, CDR2 YSLEER. The CDR3 is 15 residues long. V was shortened by 4 bases and J by 0 bases, with 7 bases between the two germline ends. The chain employs TRBV4-3 and TRBJ2-6, with a weak D call TRBD2 (6 bases). Sequenced: T cells isolated from PBMCs. The TCR originated in a human donor in good health. CDR3 sequence: CASSPGDSGANVLTF. The CDR3 DNA reads as TGCGCCAGCAGCCCGGGGGACTCTGGGGCCAACGTCCTGACTTTC.